The 18 T cell receptor beta chains in this list originate from one sample, sequenced in a study of radiotherapy plus CTLA-4 blockade in lung cancer. Profiling relied on immunoSEQ multiplex PCR, and the TCRdb table lists in-frame clones only, not all of them. The table includes about 110,000 clones, around 84% detected once. The sequencing here drew on peripheral blood, taken from a patient treated with radiotherapy plus ipilimumab. These TCRs come from a human donor with non-small cell lung cancer that progressed on radiotherapy plus ipilimumab. Some clones in this sample may be carry-over from other donors' samples.

The rearrangement links TRBV6-5 to TRBJ1-5; tentatively, D is TRBD1 (5 bases). V was clipped by 5 bases and J by 6 bases, with 17 bases between them. CDR1 and CDR2 from the germline V gene are MNHEY and SVGAGI. The length of the CDR3 is 15 residues. The CDR3 is CASSPPQDGGQPQHF. The CDR3 DNA sequence: TGTGCCAGCAGTCCCCCACAGGATGGGGGTCAGCCCCAGCATTTT.

The V and J genes are TRBV19 and TRBJ1-2, with D possibly being TRBD1 (6 bases). V shed 5 bases and J shed 4 bases, with 20 bases lying between them. The CDR3 is made up of 16 amino acids. Germline CDR1 and CDR2: LNHDA and SQIVND (reference sequence). The CDR3 reads CASSGQGGARTYGYTF. The CDR3 DNA sequence: TGTGCCAGTAGTGGCCAAGGGGGGGCTAGAACCTATGGCTACACCTTC.

The chain recombines TRBV6-5 with TRBJ1-1; no definite D call. The CDR3 consists of 13 residues. The V and J ends lost 2 bases and 3 bases respectively, with 7 bases between them. Germline lookup yields CDR1 MNHEY and CDR2 SVGAGI. The CDR3 DNA is TGTGCCAGCAGTTACGTCGCGGACACTGAAGCTTTCTTT. Protein product: CASSYVADTEAFF.

The chain has TRBV28 and TRBJ2-2; D is possibly TRBD1 or TRBD2 (6 bases each). In germline, CDR1 is MDHEN, CDR2 SYDVKM. V dropped 1 base and J dropped 5 bases, with 17 bases sitting between them. The CDR3 totals 17 residues. This CDR3 reads CASSLFGGGSRTGELFF. In nucleotides, the CDR3 is TGTGCCAGCAGTTTATTCGGAGGGGGAAGTCGAACCGGGGAGCTGTTTTTT.

The chain carries TRBV19 and TRBJ2-2; TRBD2 is a possible D gene (7 bases). V was clipped by 7 bases and J by 6 bases, with 24 bases between them. The CDR3 consists of 17 residues. Germline lookup yields CDR1 LNHDA and CDR2 SQIVND (reference sequence). The CDR3, as DNA: TGTGCCAGTACAGATCGGGGGGCGCGGGGTAATTCCGGGGAGCTGTTTTTT. Its translation: CASTDRGARGNSGELFF.

V is TRBV7-9 and J is TRBJ2-5; D may be TRBD1 or TRBD2 (7 bases each). Trimming left V 3 bases short and J 4 bases short, with 15 bases between. This CDR3 contains 15 residues. CDR1 and CDR2 (germline): SEHNR, FQNEAQ (reference sequence). The CDR3 is CASSFAGGAGETQYF. In nucleotides, the CDR3 is TGTGCCAGCAGCTTCGCAGGGGGGGCAGGAGAGACCCAGTACTTC.

This rearrangement joins TRBV11-2 to TRBJ1-1, with D unclear. Germline V lookup: CDR1 SGHAT, CDR2 FQNNGV. CDR3 length: 13 amino acids. The germline V and J ends were trimmed by 0 bases and 3 bases, with 5 bases remaining between them. CDR3 amino acids: CASSLDLYTEAFF. In DNA form, the CDR3 reads TGTGCCAGCAGCTTAGACTTGTACACTGAAGCTTTCTTT.

The chain is built from TRBV11-2 and TRBJ1-1, with TRBD1 identical over 8 bases. Trimming removed 2 bases from V and 9 bases from J; junction bases left unmatched: 8. Germline-derived CDR1 and CDR2 are SGHAT and FQNNGV. The CDR3 is 14 amino acids. The CDR3, as DNA: TGTGCCAGCAGCTTACTTCGGACAGGGCGCAAAGCTTTCTTT. Translation gives CASSLLRTGRKAFF. Full variable domain (missing parts from reference TRBV11-2 and TRBJ1-1): EAGVAQSPRYKIIEKRQSVAFWCNPISGHATLYWYQQILGQGPKLLIQFQNNGVVDDSQLPKDRFSAERLKGVDSTLKIQPAKLEDSAVYLCASSLLRTGRKAFFGQGTRLTVV.

The V call is TRBV5-4, the J call TRBJ1-4; D is unclear. Germline CDR1 reads SGHNT; CDR2 reads YYREEE (reference sequence). The germline V and J ends were trimmed by 2 bases and 5 bases, with 7 bases remaining between them. This CDR3 is built from 13 residues. The CDR3 nucleotides are TGTGCCAGCAGCTTCCCAGAAAATGAAAAACTGTTTTTT. This encodes CASSFPENEKLFF. The full variable domain, completed using reference TRBV5-4 and TRBJ1-4, is ETGVTQSPTHLIKTRGQQVTLRCSSQSGHNTVSWYQQALGQGPQFIFQYYREEENGRGNFPPRFSGLQFPNYSSELNVNALELDDSALYLCASSFPENEKLFFGSGTQLSVL.

The chain recombines TRBV7-3 with TRBJ2-3; no firm D call. V was shortened by 0 bases and J by 6 bases, with 7 bases between the two germline ends. Germline assignment: CDR1 SGHTA and CDR2 FQGTGA. The CDR3 is 13 residues long. The CDR3 DNA follows: TGTGCCAGCAGCTTAACGTTTGAGGATACGCAGTATTTT. Amino acid sequence: CASSLTFEDTQYF.

This clone was seen a handful of times. The V call is TRBV29-1, the J call TRBJ2-1; D gene uncertain. This CDR3 comprises 13 residues. Looked up from germline, CDR1 is SQVTM and CDR2 is ANQGSEA. V lost 2 bases and J lost 7, with 12 bases in between. The CDR3 loop reads CSVELAARNEQFF. The CDR3 nucleotides are TGCAGCGTTGAATTGGCGGCTCGTAATGAGCAGTTCTTC.

This clone was counted once. V is TRBV5-1 and J is TRBJ2-1; 9 nucleotides match TRBD2. Germline-derived CDR1 and CDR2 are SGHRS and YFSETQ. Trimming removed 0 bases from V and 3 bases from J; junction bases left unmatched: 7. The CDR3 totals 17 residues. CDR3: CASSLGASGAIYNEQFF. DNA of the CDR3: TGCGCCAGCAGCTTGGGAGCTAGCGGGGCAATCTACAATGAGCAGTTCTTC.

This clone was recorded only once. This chain uses TRBV6-5 with TRBJ1-1; D remains ambiguous. This CDR3 has 13 amino acids. CDR1 is MNHEY, CDR2 SVGAGI, per germline. V was cut by 5 bases and J by 5 bases, with 12 bases left in between. CDR3 DNA: TGTGCCAGCAGTGTTGAGGGTTGGACTGAAGCTTTCTTT. It translates to CASSVEGWTEAFF.

This chain links TRBV28 with TRBJ2-5; the D is unclear. The CDR3 runs 13 residues. V gave up 2 bases and J gave up 4 bases, with 8 bases separating them. CDR1 is MDHEN, CDR2 SYDVKM, per germline. The CDR3 nucleotides read TGTGCCAGCAGTTTAAACAGACGAGAGACCCAGTACTTC. Protein sequence: CASSLNRRETQYF.

To note about this clone: At one boundary the junction diverges from the germline segment, which might be a read error. The V and J genes are TRBV28 and TRBJ2-1; TRBD2 matches 14 bases. Germline V gene data show CDR1 as MDHEN and CDR2 as SYDVKM. This CDR3 region has 15 residues. The CDR3 region has the DNA TGTGCCAGCAGTTTATGGACTAGCGGGGGGGCCCGGGTGCTCTTC. Translation: CASSLWTSGGARVLF.

The chain combines TRBV27 with TRBJ1-1, with TRBD1 matching 9 bases. The V and J ends lost 2 bases and 4 bases, in that order; junction bases with no gene match: 5. Germline V CDR1 and CDR2: MNHEY, SMNVEV (reference sequence). The CDR3 consists of 15 residues. CDR3 protein: CASSLRTGGFTEAFF. In DNA form, the CDR3 reads TGTGCCAGCAGTTTACGTACAGGGGGCTTCACTGAAGCTTTCTTT.

The chain joins TRBV11-3 to TRBJ2-5; D is possibly TRBD2 (7 bases). CDR1 and CDR2 (germline): SGHNT, YENEEA. This CDR3 has 15 amino acids. V was cut by 5 bases and J by 5 bases, with 18 bases left in between. For the CDR3, the DNA is TGTGCCAGCAGCCACCCAAGGGGGGGCGGGGAGACCCAGTACTTC. Its translation is CASSHPRGGGETQYF.

About this clone itself: Different DNA sequences within this sample yield the same CDR3. The chain employs TRBV18 and TRBJ2-5; D not resolved. The CDR3 covers 13 residues. Germline assignment: CDR1 KGHSH and CDR2 LQKENI. The V end was cut by 3 bases, the J end by 0 bases, with 5 bases between. CDR3 bases: TGTGCCAGCTCACCCGGAAACCAAGAGACCCAGTACTTC. Translation gives CASSPGNQETQYF.